This T cell receptor (beta chain) was retrieved from a study of graft-versus-host responses after intestinal transplantation. Study information: Multivisceral, liver-intestinal, or isolated intestinal transplants were performed in recipients. Among the recipients, all got anti-thymocyte globulin induction and then tacrolimus and steroids for 2 to 3 years.

Germline V gene sequence: CDR1 SEHNR, CDR2 FQNEAQ (reference sequence). The J segment lost 4 bases and the V segment lost 0 bases, leaving 3 bases of the junction unmatched. The CDR3 covers 16 residues. To release intraepithelial and lamina propria lymphocytes, the graft tissue was processed. As concerns this clone: Its antigen is not identified.

Whole-study findings and limits: Early after transplant, HvG declines were associated with peak levels of circulating GvH clones. Recipient marrow contained GvH clones, some of which appeared first in ileum or blood.

Generated by immunoSEQ multiplex PCR, the TCRdb table keeps only in-frame clones and is missing some. The sample carries approximately 18,000 clones, roughly 79% recorded once. This sequence was found in a human patient who received an intestinal transplant, so some T cells may come from the graft donor. This chain links TRBV7-9 with TRBJ2-1; TRBD2 agrees at 10 bases. The sequencing here drew on ileum tissue, taken approximately 450 days after intestinal transplant. CDR3 loop: CASSLATSGFYNEQFF. The DNA of the CDR3 is TGTGCCAGCAGCTTAGCGACTAGCGGGTTTTACAATGAGCAGTTCTTC.